This TCR beta chain is from a study of beta chain features in type 1 diabetes. General study points: There was a moderate but significant shortening of TCRB CDR3s in all four CD4+ subsets of Type 1 diabetes patients.

Unmatched junction bases numbered 7, after V lost 5 bases and J lost 3 bases. This CDR3 is 15 amino acids long. The germline V gene encodes CDR1 ENHRY and CDR2 SYGVKD. Note on this clone: Its specificity is not known.

The entirety of the isolated RNA underwent reverse transcription, so expressed TCRB transcripts were sequenced. Clones were sequenced by immunoSEQ multiplex PCR, and TCRdb holds only the in-frame ones, with some missing. The sample holds 150,000 to 200,000 clones, 6.5% to 8.5% seen once. The V gene is TRBV10-3, the J gene TRBJ2-1, with 7 bases lining up with TRBD1. Sequenced input: central memory CD4+ T cells from blood. This TCR came from a woman under 30 with type 1 diabetes. The CDR3 nucleotides read TGTGCCATCAGTAAGGAGACAGGGATCTACAATGAGCAGTTCTTC. Protein: CAISKETGIYNEQFF.